This TCR beta chain was recovered during a study of CD8+CD57+ T cells in acquired aplastic anemia. Study background: The average for DNA from sorted CD4+ and CD8+ cells was about 3.3 ug. Sequencing produced an average of roughly 10 million reads per healthy donor for CD4+ cells.

General study findings and limits: Overlapping CD8+ CDR3 repertoires of patients and controls contained approximately 29 shared sequences.

The V gene's germline CDR1 is SEHNR and CDR2 FQNEAQ (reference sequence). The CDR3 loop spans 14 amino acids. With 5 bases removed from V and 6 bases from J, the gap between germline ends came to 14 bases. Genomic DNA provided the template from which TCR beta VDJ and CDR3 profiles were obtained. MiXCR, run by TCRdb on the reads, gives a single entry per CDR3 protein. This table holds 110,000 or so distinct CDR3 sequences, 51% found once. At least ten counts were recorded for this clonotype. What it recognizes is unknown. The source is a human donor in good health, serving as a control. This rearrangement joins TRBV7-9 to TRBJ2-1, with D tentatively TRBD2 (5 bases). The sequencing sample was made of sorted CD4+, CD8+, or CD8+CD57+ T cells (not recorded which) from PBMCs. The CDR3 loop is CASSPLGESNEQFF. CDR3 coding DNA: TGTGCCAGCAGCCCGCTCGGGGAGAGCAATGAGCAGTTCTTC.